One sample yielded the 14 T cell receptor beta chains listed below, sequenced in a study of shared clonotypes between healthy human individuals. Method: immunoSEQ multiplex PCR; TCRdb's copy keeps in-frame clones and lacks some. The sample has fewer than 400,000 clones, over 65% seen once; the top ten hold 10%. The sequenced sample consisted of memory CD4+ T cells sorted from blood. Subset here: CD45RA-negative fraction. These receptors were collected from a man between 25 and 39 years old in good health.

The chain combines TRBV29-1 with TRBJ2-1; 7 positions match TRBD2. Losses at the gene ends were 6 bases for V and 2 bases for J; bases not matched to a gene: 4. This CDR3 has 13 amino acids. CDR1 and CDR2 (germline): SQVTM, ANQGSEA. The CDR3 DNA follows: TGCAGCGTCTTGCGGGAGCCCTACAATGAGCAGTTCTTC. Protein: CSVLREPYNEQFF.

This clone was counted a few times. V and J are TRBV7-3 and TRBJ2-3, with 7 bases identical to TRBD2. The V segment lost 4 bases and the J segment 5 bases; nucleotides outside the gene matches: 15. There are 17 residues in the CDR3. Germline CDR1 and CDR2: SGHTA and FQGTGA. For the CDR3, the DNA is TGTGCCAGCAGCTCCGAGCCCCTAGCGGCGGGTGGAGATACGCAGTATTTT. Translation gives CASSSEPLAAGGDTQYF.

This chain connects TRBV10-3 to TRBJ1-3; TRBD1 matches at 7 bases. CDR1 and CDR2 from the germline V gene are ENHRY and SYGVKD. Unmatched junction bases numbered 5, after V lost 3 bases and J lost 0 bases. This CDR3 contains 16 residues. This CDR3 is CAISEITGDSGNTIYF. DNA of the CDR3: TGTGCCATCAGTGAAATCACAGGGGACTCTGGAAACACCATATATTTT.

The V gene is TRBV11-2, the J gene TRBJ2-7; D might be TRBD1 (7 bases). The germline V gene encodes CDR1 SGHAT and CDR2 FQNNGV. CDR3 length equals 16 residues. V was shortened by 5 bases and J by 0 bases, with 17 bases between the two germline ends. The CDR3 DNA reads TGTGCCAGCAGCCCGGAGGGACAGCTGAGCTCCTACGAGCAGTACTTC. Translated, it gives CASSPEGQLSSYEQYF.

The rearrangement uses TRBV2 and TRBJ2-7; 7 nucleotides align to TRBD1. The CDR3 length is 13 residues. V dropped 4 bases and J dropped 11; count of bases not matched to a gene: 11. Germline CDR1 and CDR2: SNHLY and FYNNEI. CDR3 sequence (DNA): TGTGCCAGCAGTGGACAGGGAGTCGGGGAAAAGTACTTC. Its translation is CASSGQGVGEKYF.

This chain links TRBV28 with TRBJ2-2; possibly TRBD1 for D (6 bases). The CDR3 covers 13 residues. CDR1 and CDR2 (germline): MDHEN, SYDVKM. Trimming stripped 5 bases from V and 6 bases from J, with 10 bases between. CDR3 bases: TGTGCCAGCAGTCGAACAGGGTCCGGGGAGCTGTTTTTT. Amino acids: CASSRTGSGELFF.

The V gene is TRBV27, the J gene TRBJ2-1; 8 nucleotides match TRBD2. The CDR3 consists of 15 residues. Germline CDR1 is MNHEY and CDR2 is SMNVEV (reference sequence). Trimming took 6 bases from V and 1 from J; bases not matched to a gene: 5. The CDR3 DNA reads TGTGCCAGCAGAGGACTAGCTTTTTCCTACAATGAGCAGTTCTTC. Translation gives CASRGLAFSYNEQFF.

The genes are TRBV15 and TRBJ2-7; 8 nucleotides agree with TRBD2. Per germline, CDR1 LNHNV and CDR2 YYDKDF (reference sequence). V shed 4 bases, J shed 3 bases, and the junction held 5 bases outside the gene matches. The length of the CDR3 is 14 residues. This CDR3 reads CATSIQRESYEQYF. The CDR3 DNA reads TGTGCCACCAGCATTCAGCGGGAGAGCTACGAGCAGTACTTC. The complete variable domain, with remaining parts taken from reference TRBV15 and TRBJ2-7, reads DAMVIQNPRYQVTQFGKPVTLSCSQTLNHNVMYWYQQKSSQAPKLLFHYYDKDFNNEADTPDNFQSRRPNTSFCFLDIRSPGLGDTAMYLCATSIQRESYEQYFGPGTRLTVT.

The rearrangement links TRBV27 to TRBJ2-1; D remains unclear. The germline V and J ends were trimmed by 5 bases and 0 bases, with 14 bases remaining between them. This CDR3 comprises 16 residues. CDR1 and CDR2 from the germline V gene are MNHEY and SMNVEV (reference sequence). The CDR3 protein is CASSPLLGVSYNEQFF. The CDR3 nucleotides are TGTGCCAGCAGTCCCCTGCTGGGTGTCTCCTACAATGAGCAGTTCTTC.

J is TRBJ1-4 and V is TRBV5-8, with TRBD1 as a possible D gene (6 bases). V was pared by 3 bases and J by 11 bases, with 14 bases between. CDR1 and CDR2 from the germline V gene are SGHTS and YDEGEE. This CDR3 has 13 amino acids. This CDR3 reads CASSSMGRGKLFF. The DNA of the CDR3 is TGTGCCAGCAGCTCAATGGGTAGGGGGAAACTGTTTTTT.

This chain uses TRBV6-6 with TRBJ2-1; D not certain. This CDR3 is built from 10 residues. Trimming took off 4 bases at V and 7 bases at J, with 2 bases between the two ends. Germline loops: CDR1 MNHNY, CDR2 SVGAGI (reference sequence). The CDR3 DNA sequence: TGTGCCAGCAGTTGGAATGAGCAGTTCTTC. The encoded protein is CASSWNEQFF.

The sample holds a few counts of this clone. The chain employs TRBV10-1 and TRBJ1-2; 7 nucleotides match TRBD1. This CDR3 contains 12 residues. The J segment lost 6 bases and the V segment lost 9 bases, leaving 7 bases of the junction unmatched. The germline CDR1 and CDR2 sequences are WNHNN and SYGVQD (reference sequence). This CDR3 is CARTDRLDGYTF. DNA of the CDR3: TGCGCCAGAACGGACAGGCTGGATGGCTACACCTTC.

The chain couples TRBV14 to TRBJ2-7; the D is unclear. Trimming shortened V by 4 bases and J by 6 bases, and 10 bases separated the two germline ends. The CDR3 is made up of 12 amino acids. Germline assignment: CDR1 SGHDN and CDR2 FVKESK. As DNA, the CDR3 is TGTGCCAGCAGCCTTGTAGTGGGCGAGCAGTACTTC. It is translated as CASSLVVGEQYF.

This clone was seen only once. This chain joins TRBV29-1 and TRBJ2-4; TRBD1 aligns across 9 bases. Trimming took 6 bases from V and 6 from J; bases not matched to a gene: 6. CDR1 SQVTM and CDR2 ANQGSEA come from the germline V gene. The CDR3 consists of 13 residues. The CDR3 sequence is CSVRTGVTNIQYF. The CDR3 nucleotides read TGCAGCGTCCGGACAGGGGTAACAAACATTCAGTACTTC.